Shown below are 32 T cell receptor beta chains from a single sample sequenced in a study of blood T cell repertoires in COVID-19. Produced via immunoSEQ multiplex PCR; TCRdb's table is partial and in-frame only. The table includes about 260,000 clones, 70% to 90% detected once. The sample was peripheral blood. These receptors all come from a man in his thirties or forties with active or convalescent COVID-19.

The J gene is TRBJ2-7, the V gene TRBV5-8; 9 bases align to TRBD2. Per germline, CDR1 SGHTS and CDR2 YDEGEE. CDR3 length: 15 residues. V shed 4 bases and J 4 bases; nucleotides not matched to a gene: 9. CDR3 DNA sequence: TGTGCCAGCAGCGATACGGAGACTAGCGGTTACGAGCAGTACTTC. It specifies CASSDTETSGYEQYF.

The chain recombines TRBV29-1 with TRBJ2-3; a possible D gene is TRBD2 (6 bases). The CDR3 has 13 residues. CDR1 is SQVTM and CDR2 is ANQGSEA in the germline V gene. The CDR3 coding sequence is TGCAGGCGGGACGGGCAACCGGCGGATACGCAGTATTTT. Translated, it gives CRRDGQPADTQYF.

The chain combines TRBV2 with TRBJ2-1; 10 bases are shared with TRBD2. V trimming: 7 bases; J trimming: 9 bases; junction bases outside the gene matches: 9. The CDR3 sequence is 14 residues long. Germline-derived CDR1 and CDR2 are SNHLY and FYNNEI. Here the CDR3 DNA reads TGTGCCAGCAACCGAGCGGGGGGGCTAGGTGAGCAGTTCTTC. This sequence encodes CASNRAGGLGEQFF.

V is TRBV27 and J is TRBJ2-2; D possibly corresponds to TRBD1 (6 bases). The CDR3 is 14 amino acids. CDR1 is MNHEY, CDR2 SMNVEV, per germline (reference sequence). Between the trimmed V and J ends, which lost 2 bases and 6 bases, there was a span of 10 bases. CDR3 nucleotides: TGTGCCAGCAGTTTAGGCAGGGGTCCCGGGGAGCTGTTTTTT. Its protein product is CASSLGRGPGELFF.

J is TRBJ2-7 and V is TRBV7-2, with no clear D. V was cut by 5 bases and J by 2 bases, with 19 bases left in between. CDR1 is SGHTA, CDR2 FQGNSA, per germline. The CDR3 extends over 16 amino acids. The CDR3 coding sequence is TGTGCCAGCAGCCCAGTTTTTTCCCCAAGAACCTACGAGCAGTACTTC. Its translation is CASSPVFSPRTYEQYF.

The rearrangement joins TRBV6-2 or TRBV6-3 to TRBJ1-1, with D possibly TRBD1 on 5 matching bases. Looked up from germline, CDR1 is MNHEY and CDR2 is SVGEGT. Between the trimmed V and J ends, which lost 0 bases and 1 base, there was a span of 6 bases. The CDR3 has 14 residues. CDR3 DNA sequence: TGTGCCAGCAGTTACTCCGGGGGGAACACTGAAGCTTTCTTT. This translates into CASSYSGGNTEAFF.

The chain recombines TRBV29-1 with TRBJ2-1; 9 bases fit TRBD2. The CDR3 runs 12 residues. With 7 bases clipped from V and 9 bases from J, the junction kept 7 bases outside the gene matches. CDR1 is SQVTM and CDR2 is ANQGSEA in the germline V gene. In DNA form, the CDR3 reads TGCAGCGCAGCGGGGGGCGTTGGTGAGCAGTTCTTC. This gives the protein CSAAGGVGEQFF.

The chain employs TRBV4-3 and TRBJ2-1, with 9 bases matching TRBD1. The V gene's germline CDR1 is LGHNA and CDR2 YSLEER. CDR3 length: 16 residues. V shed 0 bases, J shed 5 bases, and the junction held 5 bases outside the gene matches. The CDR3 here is CASSQDPRTGDNEQFF. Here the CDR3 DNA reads TGCGCCAGCAGCCAAGATCCTCGGACAGGGGACAATGAGCAGTTCTTC.

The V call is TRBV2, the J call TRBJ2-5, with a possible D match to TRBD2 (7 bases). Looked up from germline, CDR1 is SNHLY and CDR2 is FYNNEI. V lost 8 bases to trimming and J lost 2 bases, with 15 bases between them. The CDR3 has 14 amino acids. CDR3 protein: CASGVGGPQETQYF. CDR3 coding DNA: TGTGCCAGCGGTGTGGGGGGGCCTCAAGAGACCCAGTACTTC.

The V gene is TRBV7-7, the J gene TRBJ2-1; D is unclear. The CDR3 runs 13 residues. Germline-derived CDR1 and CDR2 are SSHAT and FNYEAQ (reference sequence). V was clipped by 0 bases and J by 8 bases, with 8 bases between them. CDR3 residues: CASSLASSDEQFF. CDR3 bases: TGTGCCAGCAGCTTAGCGAGCTCCGATGAGCAGTTCTTC. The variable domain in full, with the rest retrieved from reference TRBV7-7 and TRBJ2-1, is GAGVSQSPRYKVTKRGQDVTLRCDPISSHATLYWYQQALGQGPEFLTYFNYEAQPDKSGLPSDRFSAERPEGSISTLTIQRTEQRDSAMYRCASSLASSDEQFFGPGTRLTVL.

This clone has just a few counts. CDR3 nucleotides: TGTGCCAGCAGCCACGGGGTTTCCGGGGCCAACGTCCTGACTTTC. Protein product: CASSHGVSGANVLTF. V and J are TRBV3-1 (or the pseudogene TRBV3-2) and TRBJ2-6; weak D call: TRBD2 (5 bases). The CDR3 consists of 15 residues. Trimming took off 3 bases at V and 4 bases at J, with 10 bases between the two ends. CDR1 and CDR2 (germline): LGHDT, YNNKEL (reference sequence).

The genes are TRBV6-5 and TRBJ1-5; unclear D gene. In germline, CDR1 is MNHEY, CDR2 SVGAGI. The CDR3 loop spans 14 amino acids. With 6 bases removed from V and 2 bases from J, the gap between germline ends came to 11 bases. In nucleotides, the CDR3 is TGTGCCAGCAGCCTCCGGGGTGGCAATCAGCCCCAGCATTTT. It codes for CASSLRGGNQPQHF.

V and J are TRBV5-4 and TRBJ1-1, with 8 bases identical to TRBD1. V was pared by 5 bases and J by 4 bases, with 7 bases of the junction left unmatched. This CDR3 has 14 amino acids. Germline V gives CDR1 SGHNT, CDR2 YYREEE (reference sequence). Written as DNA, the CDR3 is TGTGCCAGCAGACTGGACAGGGCGGGCACTGAAGCTTTCTTT. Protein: CASRLDRAGTEAFF. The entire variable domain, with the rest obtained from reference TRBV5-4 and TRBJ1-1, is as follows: ETGVTQSPTHLIKTRGQQVTLRCSSQSGHNTVSWYQQALGQGPQFIFQYYREEENGRGNFPPRFSGLQFPNYSSELNVNALELDDSALYLCASRLDRAGTEAFFGQGTRLTVV.

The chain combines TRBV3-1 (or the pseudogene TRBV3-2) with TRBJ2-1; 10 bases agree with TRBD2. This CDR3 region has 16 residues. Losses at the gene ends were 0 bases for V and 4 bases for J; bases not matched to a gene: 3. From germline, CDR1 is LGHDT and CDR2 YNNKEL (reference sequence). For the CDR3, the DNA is TGTGCCAGCAGCCAAGACCCAGCGGGGGGGTACAATGAGCAGTTCTTC. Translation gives CASSQDPAGGYNEQFF.

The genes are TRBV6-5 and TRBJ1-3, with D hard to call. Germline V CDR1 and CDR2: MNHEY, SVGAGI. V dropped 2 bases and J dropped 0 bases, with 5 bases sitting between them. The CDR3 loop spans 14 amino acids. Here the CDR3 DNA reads TGTGCCAGCAGTTACGAGGCCTCTGGAAACACCATATATTTT. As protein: CASSYEASGNTIYF.

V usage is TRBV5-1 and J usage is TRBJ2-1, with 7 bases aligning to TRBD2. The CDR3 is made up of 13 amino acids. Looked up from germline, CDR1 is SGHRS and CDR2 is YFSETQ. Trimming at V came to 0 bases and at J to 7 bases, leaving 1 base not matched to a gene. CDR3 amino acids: CASSLVGGNEQFF. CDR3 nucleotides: TGCGCCAGCAGCTTGGTGGGGGGGAATGAGCAGTTCTTC.

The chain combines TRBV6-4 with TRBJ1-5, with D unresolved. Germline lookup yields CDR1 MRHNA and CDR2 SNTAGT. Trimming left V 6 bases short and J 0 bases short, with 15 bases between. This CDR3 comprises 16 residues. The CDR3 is CASRSGIRFSNQPQHF. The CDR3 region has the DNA TGTGCCAGCAGGAGCGGGATCCGTTTTAGCAATCAGCCCCAGCATTTT.

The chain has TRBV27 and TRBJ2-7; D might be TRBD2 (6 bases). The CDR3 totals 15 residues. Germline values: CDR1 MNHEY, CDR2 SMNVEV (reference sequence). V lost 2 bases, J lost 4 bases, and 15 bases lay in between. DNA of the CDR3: TGTGCCAGCAGTTTAAGCGGGTGGGCCAGATACGAGCAGTACTTC. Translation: CASSLSGWARYEQYF.

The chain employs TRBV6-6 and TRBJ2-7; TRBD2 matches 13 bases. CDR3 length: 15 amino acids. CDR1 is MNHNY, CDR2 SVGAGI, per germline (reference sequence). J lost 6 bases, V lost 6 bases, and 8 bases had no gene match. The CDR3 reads CASSQRTSGGFEQYF. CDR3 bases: TGTGCCAGCAGCCAAAGGACTAGCGGGGGTTTCGAGCAGTACTTC.

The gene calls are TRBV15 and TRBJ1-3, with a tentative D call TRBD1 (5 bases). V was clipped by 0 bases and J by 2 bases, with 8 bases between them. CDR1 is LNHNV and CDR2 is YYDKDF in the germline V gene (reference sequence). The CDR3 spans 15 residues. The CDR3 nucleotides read TGTGCCACCAGCAGAGATCGGGGGGCTGGAAACACCATATATTTT. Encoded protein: CATSRDRGAGNTIYF.

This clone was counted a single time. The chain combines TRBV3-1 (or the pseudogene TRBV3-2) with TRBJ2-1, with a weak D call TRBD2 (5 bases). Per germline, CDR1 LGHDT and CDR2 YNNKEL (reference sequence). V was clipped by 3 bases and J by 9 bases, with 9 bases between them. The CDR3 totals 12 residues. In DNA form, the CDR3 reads TGTGCCAGCAGCCACTGGCGGGCTGAGCAGTTCTTC. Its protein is CASSHWRAEQFF.

The CDR3 reads CASGEGDTQYF. CDR3 coding DNA: TGTGCCAGCGGGGAGGGGGATACGCAGTATTTT. The rearrangement joins TRBV2 to TRBJ2-3; 7 bases line up with TRBD2. The V and J ends lost 8 bases and 6 bases, in that order; junction bases with no gene match: 2. This CDR3 has 11 residues. Germline values: CDR1 SNHLY, CDR2 FYNNEI.

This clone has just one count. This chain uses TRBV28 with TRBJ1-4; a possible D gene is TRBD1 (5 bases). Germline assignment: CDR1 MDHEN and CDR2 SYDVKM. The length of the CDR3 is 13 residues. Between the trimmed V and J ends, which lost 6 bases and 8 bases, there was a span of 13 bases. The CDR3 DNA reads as TGTGCCAGCAGCCTAGGGGAGGAGGAAAAACTGTTTTTT. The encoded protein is CASSLGEEEKLFF.

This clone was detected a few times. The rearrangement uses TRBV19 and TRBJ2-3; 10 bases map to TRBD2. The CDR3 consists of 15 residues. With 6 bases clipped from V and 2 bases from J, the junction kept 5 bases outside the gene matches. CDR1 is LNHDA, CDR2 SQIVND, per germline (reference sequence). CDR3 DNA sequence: TGTGCCAGTAGAACCAGCGGGGGGGTCACAGATACGCAGTATTTT. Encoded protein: CASRTSGGVTDTQYF.

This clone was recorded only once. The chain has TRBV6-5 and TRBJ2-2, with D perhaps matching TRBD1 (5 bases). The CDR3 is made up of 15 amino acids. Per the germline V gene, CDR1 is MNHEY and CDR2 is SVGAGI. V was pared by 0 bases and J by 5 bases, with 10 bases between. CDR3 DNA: TGTGCCAGCAGTTACTCCGCTGGGGCGACCGGGGAGCTGTTTTTT. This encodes CASSYSAGATGELFF.

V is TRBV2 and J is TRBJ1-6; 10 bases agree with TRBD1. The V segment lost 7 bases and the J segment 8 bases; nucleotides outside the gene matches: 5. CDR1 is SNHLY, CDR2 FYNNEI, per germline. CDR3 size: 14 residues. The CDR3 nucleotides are TGTGCCAGCACGGCGACAGGGGGCCATTCACCCCTCCACTTT. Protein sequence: CASTATGGHSPLHF.

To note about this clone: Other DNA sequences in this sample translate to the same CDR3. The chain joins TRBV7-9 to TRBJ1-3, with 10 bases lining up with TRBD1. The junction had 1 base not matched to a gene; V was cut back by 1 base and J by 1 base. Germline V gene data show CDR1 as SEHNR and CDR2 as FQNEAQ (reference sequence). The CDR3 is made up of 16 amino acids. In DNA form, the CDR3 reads TGTGCCAGCAGCTTAGGGACAGGGGGATCTGGAAACACCATATATTTT. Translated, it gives CASSLGTGGSGNTIYF.

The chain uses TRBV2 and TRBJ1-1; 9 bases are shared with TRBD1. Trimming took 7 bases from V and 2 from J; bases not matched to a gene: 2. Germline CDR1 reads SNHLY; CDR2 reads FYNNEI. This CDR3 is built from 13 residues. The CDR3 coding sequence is TGTGCCAGCATACAGGGGGCTAACACTGAAGCTTTCTTT. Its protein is CASIQGANTEAFF.

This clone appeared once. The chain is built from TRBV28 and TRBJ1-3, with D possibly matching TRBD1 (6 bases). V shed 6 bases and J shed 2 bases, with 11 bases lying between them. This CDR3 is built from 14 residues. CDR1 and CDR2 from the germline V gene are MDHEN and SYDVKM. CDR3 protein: CASSLSGAGNTIYF. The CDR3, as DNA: TGTGCCAGCAGCTTGTCAGGGGCTGGAAACACCATATATTTT. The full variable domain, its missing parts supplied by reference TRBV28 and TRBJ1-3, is DVKVTQSSRYLVKRTGEKVFLECVQDMDHENMFWYRQDPGLGLRLIYFSYDVKMKEKGDIPEGYSVSREKKERFSLILESASTNQTSMYLCASSLSGAGNTIYFGEGSWLTVV.

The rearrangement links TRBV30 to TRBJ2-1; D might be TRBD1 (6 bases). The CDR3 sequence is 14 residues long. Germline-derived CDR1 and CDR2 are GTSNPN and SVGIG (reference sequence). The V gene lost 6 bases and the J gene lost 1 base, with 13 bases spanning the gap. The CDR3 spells CACTIGQSYNEQFF. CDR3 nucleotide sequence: TGTGCCTGTACTATTGGACAGTCCTACAATGAGCAGTTCTTC.

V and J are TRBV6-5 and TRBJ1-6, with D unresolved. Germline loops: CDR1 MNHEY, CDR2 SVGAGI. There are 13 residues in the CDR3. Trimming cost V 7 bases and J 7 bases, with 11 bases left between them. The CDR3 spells CASTFGENSPLHF. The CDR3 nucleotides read TGTGCCAGCACCTTCGGGGAAAATTCACCCCTCCACTTT.

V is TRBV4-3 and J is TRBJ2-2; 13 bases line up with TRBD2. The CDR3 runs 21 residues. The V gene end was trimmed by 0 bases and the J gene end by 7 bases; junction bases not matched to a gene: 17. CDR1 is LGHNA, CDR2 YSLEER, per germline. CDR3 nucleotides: TGCGCCAGCAGCCAAGAAGTCCCCCGACTAGCGGGGGGCCTCGTTCTCGGGGAGCTGTTTTTT. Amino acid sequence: CASSQEVPRLAGGLVLGELFF.